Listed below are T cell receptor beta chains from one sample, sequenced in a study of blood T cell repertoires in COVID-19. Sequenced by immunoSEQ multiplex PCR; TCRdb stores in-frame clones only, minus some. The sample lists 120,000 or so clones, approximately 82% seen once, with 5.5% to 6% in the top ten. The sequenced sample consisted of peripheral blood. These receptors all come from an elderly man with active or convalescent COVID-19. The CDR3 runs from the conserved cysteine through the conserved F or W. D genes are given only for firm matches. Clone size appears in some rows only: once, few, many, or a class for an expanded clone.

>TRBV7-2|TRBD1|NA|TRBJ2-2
CASSSRTGVNTGELFF
TGTGCCAGCAGCTCGCGGACAGGGGTAAACACCGGGGAGCTGTTTTTT
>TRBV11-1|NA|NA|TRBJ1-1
CASSLAPGNTEAFF
TGTGCCAGCAGCTTAGCGCCGGGGAACACTGAAGCTTTCTTT
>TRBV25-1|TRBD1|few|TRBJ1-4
CASSAPGQSSEKLFF
TGTGCCAGCAGCGCCCCGGGACAGAGCAGTGAAAAACTGTTTTTT
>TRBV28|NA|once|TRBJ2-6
CASSRALSGANVLTF
TGTGCCAGCAGCCGTGCACTCTCTGGGGCCAACGTCCTGACTTTC
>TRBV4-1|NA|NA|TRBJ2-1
CASSQDTAGSYNEQFF
TGCGCCAGCAGCCAAGATACGGCGGGCTCCTACAATGAGCAGTTCTTC
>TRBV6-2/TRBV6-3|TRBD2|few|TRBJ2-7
CASSYSTLLAGGAYEQYF
TGTGCCAGCAGTTACTCGACTCTTTTAGCGGGGGGCGCCTACGAGCAGTACTTC
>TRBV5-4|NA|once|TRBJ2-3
CASSAYMDTQYF
TGTGCCAGCAGCGCCTATATGGATACGCAGTATTTT
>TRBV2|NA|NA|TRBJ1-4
CASSDRANEKLFF
TGTGCCAGCAGTGACAGGGCTAATGAAAAACTGTTTTTT
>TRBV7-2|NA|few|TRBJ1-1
CASSLGQQEAFF
TGTGCCAGCAGCCTAGGACAGCAGGAAGCTTTCTTT
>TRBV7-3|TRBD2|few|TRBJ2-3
CASSSGLAGGIDTQYF
TGTGCCAGCAGCTCCGGACTAGCGGGGGGGATAGATACGCAGTATTTT
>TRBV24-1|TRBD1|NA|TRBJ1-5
CATSDFRDRGGQPQHF
TGTGCCACCAGTGATTTTCGGGACAGGGGTGGGCAGCCCCAGCATTTT
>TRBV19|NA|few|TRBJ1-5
CASRWGDQPQHF
TGTGCCAGTAGGTGGGGAGATCAGCCCCAGCATTTT
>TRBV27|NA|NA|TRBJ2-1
CASHKGSDVGPYNEQFF
TGTGCCAGTCACAAAGGATCTGACGTGGGGCCCTACAATGAGCAGTTCTTC
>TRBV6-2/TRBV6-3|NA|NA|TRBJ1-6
CASSSHREGLNSPLHF
TGTGCCAGCAGTTCCCACAGGGAAGGACTTAATTCACCCCTCCACTTT
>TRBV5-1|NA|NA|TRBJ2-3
CASSPIQGSTDTQYF
TGCGCCAGCAGCCCAATACAGGGTAGCACAGATACGCAGTATTTT
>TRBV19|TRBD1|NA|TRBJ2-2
CASSIDTGGAGELFF
TGTGCCAGTAGTATAGACACAGGGGGTGCCGGGGAGCTGTTTTTT
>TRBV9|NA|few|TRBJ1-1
CASSPWGSVNTEAFF
TGTGCCAGCAGCCCTTGGGGCAGCGTGAACACTGAAGCTTTCTTT
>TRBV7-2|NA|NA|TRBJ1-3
CASSLEPTEFSGNTIYF
TGTGCCAGCAGCTTGGAACCAACAGAGTTCTCTGGAAACACCATATATTTT
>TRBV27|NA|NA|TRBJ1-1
CASSPQIGTGMLAFF
TGTGCCAGCAGTCCCCAAATTGGAACAGGGATGTTGGCTTTCTTT
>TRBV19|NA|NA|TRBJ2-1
CASSIGAGWNEQFF
TGTGCCAGTAGTATAGGAGCAGGGTGGAATGAGCAGTTCTTC
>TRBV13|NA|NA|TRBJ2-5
CASSPGFQETQYF
TGTGCCAGCAGCCCCGGGTTCCAAGAGACCCAGTACTTC
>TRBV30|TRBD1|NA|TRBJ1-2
CAWSGQGLKYGYTF
TGTGCCTGGAGTGGACAGGGGCTGAAGTATGGCTACACCTTC